The rows below give T cell receptor beta chains drawn from one sample of a study of memory CD8 T cells in hepatitis C reinfection. The data were produced by immunoSEQ multiplex PCR, yet TCRdb's version contains in-frame clones alone and is incomplete. This sample has tens of thousands of clones, with about nine tenths found just once. The sequencing sample was made of naive CD8+ T cells sorted from blood. The receptors here all came from a man between 18 and 29 years old with hepatitis C virus infection. Both conserved end residues are trimmed from each CDR3. D genes are given only for firm matches.

TRBV27	NA	TRBJ2-1	ASLSSSTHNEQF
TRBV13	TRBD2	TRBJ2-3	ASSLVRGLAGDPSTDTQY
TRBV2	NA	TRBJ1-2	ASREDSYGYT
TRBV4-1	TRBD2	TRBJ2-7	ASTLLAGEDEQY
TRBV4-2	TRBD2	TRBJ2-2	ASSQQGLANTGELF
TRBV6-4	NA	TRBJ1-5	ASSGLQH
TRBV27	NA	NA	ASSFQGSYEQY
TRBV9	NA	TRBJ2-3	ASSPWGREEDTQY
TRBV7-9	NA	TRBJ1-1	ASSWQGVNTEAF
TRBV14	NA	TRBJ2-7	ASSQWTQHLY
TRBV2	TRBD1	TRBJ2-1	ASSGLGTEYYNEQF
TRBV5-1	NA	TRBJ1-3	ASSLLERTLSSGNTIY
TRBV10-2	NA	TRBJ1-1	ASSVTGEAF
TRBV19	NA	TRBJ2-7	ASSNLREQY
TRBV10-3	TRBD2	TRBJ2-1	AISGTSGRDSGNEQF
TRBV4-1	TRBD1	TRBJ1-5	ASSQQGGNQPQH
TRBV6-1	TRBD1	TRBJ1-2	ASSEGSGQSVYGYT
TRBV27	TRBD2	TRBJ2-5	ASSPSGGAYGQETQY
TRBV7-9	NA	TRBJ1-4	ASSSGQSTEKLF
TRBV19	NA	TRBJ2-7	ASSMSGSSYEQY
TRBV5-1	NA	TRBJ2-7	ASSRGGIYEQY
TRBV13	TRBD1	TRBJ2-5	ASGLTGVLGQETQY
TRBV27	NA	TRBJ1-2	ASSLGAGFGYT
TRBV19	TRBD2	TRBJ2-5	ASKGSGRSGETQY
TRBV7-6	NA	TRBJ1-3	ASSSDLRLGNTIY
TRBV29-1	TRBD1	TRBJ2-1	SVELSGQGYNEQF
TRBV6-4	NA	TRBJ1-1	ASSDGVGEAF
TRBV5-4	TRBD1	TRBJ1-4	ASSLAGTGLEKLF
TRBV19	NA	TRBJ2-7	ASSIGGQAYEQY
TRBV7-6	NA	TRBJ2-1	ASSPGARGEQF
TRBV7-3	TRBD1	TRBJ1-1	ASSLGTGNTEAF
TRBV7-9	NA	TRBJ1-1	ASSRPGQILNAEAF
TRBV30	NA	TRBJ2-2	AWGENTGELF
TRBV11-3	TRBD2	TRBJ2-2	ASSSPSGSPNTGELF
TRBV6-6	TRBD1	TRBJ2-7	ASSYSAGGGYEQY
TRBV11-2	NA	TRBJ1-1	ASSSSAGAGNTEAF
TRBV5-4	TRBD2	TRBJ2-1	ASTTSGRPSYNEQF
TRBV7-9	NA	TRBJ1-1	ASSLAESASPEAF
TRBV7-6	NA	TRBJ2-1	ASSPGSFTGDEQF
TRBV2	TRBD2	TRBJ2-3	ASRDLSGRDTDTQY
TRBV19	NA	TRBJ2-1	ASSYGGSYNEQF
TRBV27	NA	TRBJ2-7	ASSLSRQGPYEQY
TRBV4-1	NA	TRBJ1-3	ASSQLDSGNTIY